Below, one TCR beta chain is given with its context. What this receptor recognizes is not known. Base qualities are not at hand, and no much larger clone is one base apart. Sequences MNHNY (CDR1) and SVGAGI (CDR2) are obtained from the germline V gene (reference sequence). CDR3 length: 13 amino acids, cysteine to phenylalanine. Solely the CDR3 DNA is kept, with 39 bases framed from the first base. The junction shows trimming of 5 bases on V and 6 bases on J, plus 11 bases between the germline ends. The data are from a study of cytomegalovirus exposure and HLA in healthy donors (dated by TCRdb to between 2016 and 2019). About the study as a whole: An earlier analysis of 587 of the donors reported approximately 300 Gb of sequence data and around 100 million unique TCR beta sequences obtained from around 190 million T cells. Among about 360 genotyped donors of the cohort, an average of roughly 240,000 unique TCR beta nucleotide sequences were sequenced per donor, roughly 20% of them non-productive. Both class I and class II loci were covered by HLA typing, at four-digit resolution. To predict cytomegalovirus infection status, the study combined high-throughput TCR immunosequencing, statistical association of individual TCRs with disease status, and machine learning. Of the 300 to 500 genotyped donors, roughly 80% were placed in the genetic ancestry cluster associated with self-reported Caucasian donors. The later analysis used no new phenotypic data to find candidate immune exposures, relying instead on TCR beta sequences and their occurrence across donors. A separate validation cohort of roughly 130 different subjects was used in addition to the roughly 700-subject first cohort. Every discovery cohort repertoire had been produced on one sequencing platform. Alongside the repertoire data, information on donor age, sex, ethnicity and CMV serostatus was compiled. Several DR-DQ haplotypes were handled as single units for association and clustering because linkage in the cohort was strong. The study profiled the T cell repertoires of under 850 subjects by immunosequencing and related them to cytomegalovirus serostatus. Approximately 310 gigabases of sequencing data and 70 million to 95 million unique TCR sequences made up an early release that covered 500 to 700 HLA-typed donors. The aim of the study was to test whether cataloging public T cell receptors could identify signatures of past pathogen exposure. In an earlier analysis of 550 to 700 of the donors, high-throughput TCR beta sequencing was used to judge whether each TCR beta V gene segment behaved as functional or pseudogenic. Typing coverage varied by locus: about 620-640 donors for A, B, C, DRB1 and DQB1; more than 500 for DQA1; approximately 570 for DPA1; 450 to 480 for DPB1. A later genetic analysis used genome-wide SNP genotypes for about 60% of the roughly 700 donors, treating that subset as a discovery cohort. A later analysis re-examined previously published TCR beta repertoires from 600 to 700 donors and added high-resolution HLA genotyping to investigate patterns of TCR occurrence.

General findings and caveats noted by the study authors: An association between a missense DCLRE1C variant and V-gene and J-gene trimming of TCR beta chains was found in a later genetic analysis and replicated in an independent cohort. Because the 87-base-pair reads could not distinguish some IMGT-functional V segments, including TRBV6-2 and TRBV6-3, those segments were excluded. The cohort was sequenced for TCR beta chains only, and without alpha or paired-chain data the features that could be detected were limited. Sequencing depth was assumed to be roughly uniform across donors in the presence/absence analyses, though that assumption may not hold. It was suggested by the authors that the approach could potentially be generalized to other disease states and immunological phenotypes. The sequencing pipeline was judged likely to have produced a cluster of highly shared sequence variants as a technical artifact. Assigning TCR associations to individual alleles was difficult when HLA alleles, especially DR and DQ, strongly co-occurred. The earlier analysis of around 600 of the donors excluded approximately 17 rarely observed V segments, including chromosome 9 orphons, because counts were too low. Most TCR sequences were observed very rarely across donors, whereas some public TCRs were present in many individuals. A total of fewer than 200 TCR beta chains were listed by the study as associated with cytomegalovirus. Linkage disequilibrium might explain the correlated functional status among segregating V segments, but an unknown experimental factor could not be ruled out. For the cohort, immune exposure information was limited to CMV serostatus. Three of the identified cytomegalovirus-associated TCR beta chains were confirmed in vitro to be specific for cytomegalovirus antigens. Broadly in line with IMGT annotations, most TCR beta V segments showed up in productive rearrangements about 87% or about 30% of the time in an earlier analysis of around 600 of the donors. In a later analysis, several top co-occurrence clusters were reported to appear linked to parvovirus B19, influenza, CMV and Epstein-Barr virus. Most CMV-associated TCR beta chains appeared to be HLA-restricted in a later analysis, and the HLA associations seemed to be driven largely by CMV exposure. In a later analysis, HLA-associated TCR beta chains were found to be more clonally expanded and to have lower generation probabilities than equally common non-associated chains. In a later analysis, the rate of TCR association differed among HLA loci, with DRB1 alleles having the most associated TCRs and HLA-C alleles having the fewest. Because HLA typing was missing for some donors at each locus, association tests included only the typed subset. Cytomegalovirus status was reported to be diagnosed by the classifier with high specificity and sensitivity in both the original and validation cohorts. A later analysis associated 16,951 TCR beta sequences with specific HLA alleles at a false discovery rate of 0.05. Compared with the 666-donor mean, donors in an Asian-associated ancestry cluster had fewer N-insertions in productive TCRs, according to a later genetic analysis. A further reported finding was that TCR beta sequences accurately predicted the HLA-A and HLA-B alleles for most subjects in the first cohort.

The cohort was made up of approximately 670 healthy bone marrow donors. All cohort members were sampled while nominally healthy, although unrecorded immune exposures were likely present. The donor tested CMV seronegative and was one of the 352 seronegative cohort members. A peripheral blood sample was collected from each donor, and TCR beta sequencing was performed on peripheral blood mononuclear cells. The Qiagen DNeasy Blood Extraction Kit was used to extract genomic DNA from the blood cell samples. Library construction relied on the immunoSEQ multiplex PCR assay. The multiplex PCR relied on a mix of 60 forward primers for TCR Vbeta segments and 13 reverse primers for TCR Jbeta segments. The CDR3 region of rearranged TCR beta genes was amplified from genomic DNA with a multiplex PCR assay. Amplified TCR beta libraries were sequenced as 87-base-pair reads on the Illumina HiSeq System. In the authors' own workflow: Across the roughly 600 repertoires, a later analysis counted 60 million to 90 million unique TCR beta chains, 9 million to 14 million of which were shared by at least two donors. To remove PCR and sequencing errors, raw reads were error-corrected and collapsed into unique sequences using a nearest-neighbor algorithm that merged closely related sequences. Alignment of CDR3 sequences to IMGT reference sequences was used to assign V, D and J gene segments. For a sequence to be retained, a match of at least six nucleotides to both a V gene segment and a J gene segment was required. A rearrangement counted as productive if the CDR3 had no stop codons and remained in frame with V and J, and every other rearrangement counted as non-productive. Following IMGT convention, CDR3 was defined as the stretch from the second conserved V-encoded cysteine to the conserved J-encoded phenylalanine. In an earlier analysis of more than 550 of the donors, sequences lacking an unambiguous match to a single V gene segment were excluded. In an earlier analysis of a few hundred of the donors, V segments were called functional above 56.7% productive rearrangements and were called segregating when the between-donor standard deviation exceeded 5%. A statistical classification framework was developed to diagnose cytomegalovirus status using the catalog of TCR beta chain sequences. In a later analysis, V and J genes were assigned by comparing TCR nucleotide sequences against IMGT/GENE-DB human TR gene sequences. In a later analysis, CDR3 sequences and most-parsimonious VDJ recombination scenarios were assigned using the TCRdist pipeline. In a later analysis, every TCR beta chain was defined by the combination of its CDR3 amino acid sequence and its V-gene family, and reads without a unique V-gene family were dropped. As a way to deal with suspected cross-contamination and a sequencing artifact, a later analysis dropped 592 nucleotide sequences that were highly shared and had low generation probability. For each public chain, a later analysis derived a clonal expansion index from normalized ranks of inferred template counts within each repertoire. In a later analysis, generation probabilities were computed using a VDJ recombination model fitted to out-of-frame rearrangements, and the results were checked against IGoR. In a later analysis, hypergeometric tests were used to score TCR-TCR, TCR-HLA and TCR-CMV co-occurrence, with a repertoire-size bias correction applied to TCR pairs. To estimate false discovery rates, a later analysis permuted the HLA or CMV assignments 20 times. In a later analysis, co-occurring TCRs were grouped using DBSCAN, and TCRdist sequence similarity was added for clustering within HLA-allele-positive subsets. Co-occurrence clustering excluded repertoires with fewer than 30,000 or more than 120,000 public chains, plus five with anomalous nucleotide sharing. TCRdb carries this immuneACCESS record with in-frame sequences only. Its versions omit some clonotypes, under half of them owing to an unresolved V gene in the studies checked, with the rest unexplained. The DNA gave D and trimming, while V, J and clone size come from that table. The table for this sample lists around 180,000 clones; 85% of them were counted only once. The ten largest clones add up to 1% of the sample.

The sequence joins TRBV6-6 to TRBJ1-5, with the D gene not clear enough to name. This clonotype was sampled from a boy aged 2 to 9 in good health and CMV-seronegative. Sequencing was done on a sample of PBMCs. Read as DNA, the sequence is TGTGCCAGCAGTCTGAGTTCGGGTCAGCCCCAGCATTTT. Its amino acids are CASSLSSGQPQHF.